These T cell receptor beta chains were read from a single sample in a study of T cell responses to AZD1222 COVID-19 vaccine. Measured with immunoSEQ multiplex PCR; TCRdb has only the in-frame clones, and not every one. The sample records roughly 180,000 clones, 90% to 95% being singletons. The starting material was peripheral blood, obtained 28 days after the second AZD1222 dose. The source is an adult who received the AZD1222 COVID-19 vaccine. The CDR3 runs from the conserved cysteine through the conserved F or W.

v_gene: TRBV27; CDR3aa: CASSLRGLDYTF
v_gene: TRBV24-1; CDR3aa: CATSDPGTGVPFFF
v_gene: TRBV6-1; CDR3aa: CASSESAGVSMNEQFF
v_gene: TRBV30; CDR3aa: CAWSANQGVYQPQHF
v_gene: TRBV4-3; CDR3aa: CASSQDYNSPLHF
v_gene: TRBV5-5; CDR3aa: CASSSKLRLIKNTGELFF
v_gene: TRBV7-9; CDR3aa: CASSFTLAGGGTDTQYF
v_gene: TRBV7-2; CDR3aa: CASSPGHNVWEKLFF
v_gene: TRBV10-2; CDR3aa: CASSEGSGSSSYNSPLHF
v_gene: TRBV5-1; CDR3aa: CASSFRAPLAVVSYEQYF
v_gene: TRBV29-1; CDR3aa: CSVEDLEGRYNEQFF
v_gene: TRBV4-2; CDR3aa: CASSLTQGVDYGYTF
v_gene: TRBV6-5; CDR3aa: CASSYGRADTGELFF
v_gene: TRBV4-1; CDR3aa: CASSQDGLTAYQETQYF
v_gene: TRBV3-1/TRBV3-2; CDR3aa: CASSLDSSSYNEQFF
v_gene: TRBV28; CDR3aa: CASTAPGGPFYGYTF
v_gene: TRBV27; CDR3aa: CASSLTDLGTEAFF
v_gene: TRBV7-9; CDR3aa: CASSFIQGAGTEAFF
v_gene: TRBV7-3; CDR3aa: CASSPGQWGPLNF
v_gene: TRBV3-1/TRBV3-2; CDR3aa: CASSQGTGVQETQYF
v_gene: TRBV9; CDR3aa: CASSPGPFYEQYF
v_gene: TRBV30; CDR3aa: CAWSTDRNQPQHF
v_gene: TRBV11-1; CDR3aa: CASSFVPTRTGGLKFF
v_gene: TRBV4-3; CDR3aa: CASSQVGLAGGRVDTQYF
v_gene: TRBV7-2; CDR3aa: CASSLGPYSPYEQYF
v_gene: TRBV7-3; CDR3aa: CASSFGRGSGTTGELFF
v_gene: TRBV19; CDR3aa: CASSGTGGFYEQYF
v_gene: TRBV4-2; CDR3aa: CASSQGGGGRGEKLFF
v_gene: TRBV10-1; CDR3aa: CASSESPGEIRTQYF
v_gene: TRBV11-2; CDR3aa: CASSLDVGVTGELFF
v_gene: TRBV2; CDR3aa: CASRRRSGEKLFF
v_gene: TRBV27; CDR3aa: CASSLLGGVEKLFF
v_gene: TRBV5-4; CDR3aa: CASSPHGLALTGTDTQYF
v_gene: TRBV3-1/TRBV3-2; CDR3aa: CASSQEVGWETQYF
v_gene: TRBV5-6; CDR3aa: CASSLGVSLLYEQYF
v_gene: TRBV19; CDR3aa: CASSIMVQGETQYF
v_gene: TRBV24-1; CDR3aa: CATSDTGIGGETQYF
v_gene: TRBV4-3; CDR3aa: CASSRGQGRNSPLHF
v_gene: TRBV4-2; CDR3aa: CASSQAQGVSTEAFF
v_gene: TRBV12-5; CDR3aa: CASGSRIDTGELFF
v_gene: TRBV18; CDR3aa: CASSPQSRRRANTGELFF
v_gene: TRBV30; CDR3aa: CAWKQRNRSYNEQFF
v_gene: TRBV4-1; CDR3aa: CASSQEGGQGWSQPQHF
v_gene: TRBV7-8; CDR3aa: CASSLRQGADEQFF
v_gene: TRBV6-2/TRBV6-3; CDR3aa: CASSYVPGVNTEAFF
v_gene: TRBV11-2; CDR3aa: CASSLDLRGKLFF